The 30 T cell receptor beta chains presented below share a single source sample, sequenced in a study of T cell responses to AZD1222 COVID-19 vaccine. Clones were read by immunoSEQ multiplex PCR, and TCRdb kept only the in-frame ones, dropping some. The table records 85,000 to 120,000 clones, almost 90% of them present only once. Here the sequenced sample was peripheral blood, taken on day 0 of AZD1222 vaccination. These receptors all come from an adult in good health.

This chain uses TRBV28 with TRBJ2-1, with 7 bases lining up with TRBD1. J gave up 4 bases and V 6 bases, and 9 bases lay outside the gene matches. This CDR3 spans 15 amino acids. Germline V gene data show CDR1 as MDHEN and CDR2 as SYDVKM. This CDR3 is CASSPLGTEYNEQFF. CDR3 DNA: TGTGCCAGCAGCCCTCTGGGGACAGAGTACAATGAGCAGTTCTTC.

The table lists this clone with a count of one. The genes are TRBV15 and TRBJ1-1; D unclear. Germline loops: CDR1 LNHNV, CDR2 YYDKDF (reference sequence). V lost 0 bases, J lost 12 bases, and 14 bases lay in between. The CDR3 length is 13 residues. CDR3 in DNA: TGTGCCACCAGCAGAGATCCGGCGGCTACGACTTTCTTT. It is translated as CATSRDPAATTFF. The full variable domain, in which reference TRBV15 and TRBJ1-1 provide the parts outside the CDR3, is DAMVIQNPRYQVTQFGKPVTLSCSQTLNHNVMYWYQQKSSQAPKLLFHYYDKDFNNEADTPDNFQSRRPNTSFCFLDIRSPGLGDTAMYLCATSRDPAATTFFGQGTRLTVV.

In this sample, this clone turned up once. The gene calls are TRBV6-6 and TRBJ1-2; D is possibly TRBD1 (5 bases). The V gene lost 4 bases and the J gene lost 1 base, with 10 bases spanning the gap. Germline assignment: CDR1 MNHNY and CDR2 SVGAGI (reference sequence). The CDR3 covers 14 residues. The CDR3 here is CASSFPGHNYGYTF. The CDR3 DNA reads TGTGCCAGCAGTTTTCCGGGGCATAACTATGGCTACACCTTC.

This chain links TRBV11-2 with TRBJ2-6; TRBD1 might be the D (6 bases). This CDR3 has 17 amino acids. Germline-derived CDR1 and CDR2 are SGHAT and FQNNGV. V lost 6 bases to trimming and J lost 0 bases, with 15 bases between them. CDR3: CASRAPGHLSGANVLTF. CDR3 in DNA: TGTGCCAGCAGGGCCCCGGGACACCTCTCTGGGGCCAACGTCCTGACTTTC.

Here the CDR3 reads CASSYSGNTGELFF. The CDR3 DNA sequence: TGTGCCAGCAGCTATAGCGGGAACACCGGGGAGCTGTTTTTT. The chain is built from TRBV5-4 and TRBJ2-2; D may be TRBD2 (6 bases). The ends were cut back, 3 bases at V and 1 base at J, with 7 bases in the middle. The germline CDR1 and CDR2 sequences are SGHNT and YYREEE (reference sequence). CDR3 length: 14 residues.

The chain couples TRBV5-4 to TRBJ2-1, with D perhaps given as TRBD1 or TRBD2 (5 bases each). In germline, CDR1 is SGHNT, CDR2 YYREEE (reference sequence). The V gene lost 2 bases and the J gene lost 0 bases, with 12 bases spanning the gap. CDR3 length equals 16 residues. The CDR3 nucleotides are TGTGCCAGCAGCTTTTGGGGGAGCGCCTCCTACAATGAGCAGTTCTTC. It encodes CASSFWGSASYNEQFF.

This sequence joins TRBV29-1 and TRBJ2-1; D tentatively fits TRBD1 or TRBD2 (5 bases each). The CDR3 totals 13 residues. V was pared by 4 bases and J by 1 base, with 8 bases between. Germline lookup yields CDR1 SQVTM and CDR2 ANQGSEA. DNA of the CDR3: TGCAGCGTTGCGAGGGGATCCTACAATGAGCAGTTCTTC. This codes for CSVARGSYNEQFF.

CDR3 sequence: CASSSYEVLGSLQDTQYF. The CDR3 nucleotides read TGTGCCAGCAGCTCCTATGAGGTCTTGGGGTCCCTCCAGGATACGCAGTATTTT. This sequence joins TRBV7-9 and TRBJ2-3; D remains unclear. This CDR3 spans 18 amino acids. With 4 bases removed from V and 6 bases from J, the gap between germline ends came to 26 bases. Germline V gene data show CDR1 as SEHNR and CDR2 as FQNEAQ (reference sequence).

This chain connects TRBV7-2 to TRBJ2-2; 10 nucleotides match TRBD1. Looked up from germline, CDR1 is SGHTA and CDR2 is FQGNSA. V was clipped by 5 bases and J by 6 bases; unmatched bases: 3. This CDR3 has 14 residues. Here the CDR3 DNA reads TGTGCCAGCAGCACCGGGACAGGGGCCGGGGAGCTGTTTTTT. Amino acid sequence: CASSTGTGAGELFF.

The rearrangement joins TRBV11-3 to TRBJ1-1; perhaps TRBD1 as D (6 bases). With 5 bases removed from V and 8 bases from J, the gap between germline ends came to 15 bases. The length of the CDR3 is 13 residues. Germline V gene data show CDR1 as SGHNT and CDR2 as YENEEA. CDR3 sequence (DNA): TGTGCCAGCAGCCCTGTCGCGGGGGCAGAAGCTTTCTTT. This codes for CASSPVAGAEAFF.

V is TRBV9 and J is TRBJ1-4, with TRBD1 matching over 9 bases. CDR1 is SGDLS and CDR2 is YYNGEE in the germline V gene. V was clipped by 2 bases and J by 8 bases; unmatched bases: 7. The CDR3 has 15 residues. In DNA form, the CDR3 reads TGTGCCAGCAGCGTTGGGGGACAGGGAGGAGAAAAACTGTTTTTT. Encoded protein: CASSVGGQGGEKLFF. Combining the CDR3 with reference TRBV9 and TRBJ1-4 gives the whole variable domain DSGVTQTPKHLITATGQRVTLRCSPRSGDLSVYWYQQSLDQGLQFLIQYYNGEERAKGNILERFSAQQFPDLHSELNLSSLELGDSALYFCASSVGGQGGEKLFFGSGTQLSVL.

The chain employs TRBV4-2 and TRBJ2-1; D is possibly TRBD1 or TRBD2 (6 bases each). The CDR3 runs 16 residues. CDR1 LGHNA and CDR2 YNFKEQ come from the germline V gene. Trimming shortened V by 0 bases and J by 1 base, and 10 bases separated the two germline ends. The CDR3: CASSQDWGASYNEQFF. As DNA, the CDR3 is TGTGCCAGCAGCCAAGATTGGGGGGCGTCCTACAATGAGCAGTTCTTC.

The chain couples TRBV3-1 (or the pseudogene TRBV3-2) to TRBJ2-7, with D perhaps TRBD2 (7 bases). V lost 0 bases, J lost 2 bases, and 8 bases lay in between. The CDR3 is 14 amino acids. Germline assignment: CDR1 LGHDT and CDR2 YNNKEL (reference sequence). CDR3 nucleotide sequence: TGTGCCAGCAGCCAAGAGCGGGGGCCCTACGAGCAGTACTTC. It translates to CASSQERGPYEQYF.

The V call is TRBV5-8, the J call TRBJ1-1, with D unresolved. The length of the CDR3 is 15 residues. The germline V gene encodes CDR1 SGHTS and CDR2 YDEGEE. V shed 4 bases and J shed 6 bases, with 19 bases lying between them. Here the CDR3 DNA reads TGTGCCAGCAGCCCCTTCCCGGACGAGGTTTCTGAAGCTTTCTTT. It encodes CASSPFPDEVSEAFF.

The chain has TRBV5-8 and TRBJ1-6; unclear D gene. This CDR3 region has 11 residues. V was clipped by 1 base and J by 11 bases, with 4 bases between them. Germline V gene lookup returns CDR1 SGHTS and CDR2 YDEGEE. This CDR3 reads CASSLLTPLHF. The CDR3 region has the DNA TGTGCCAGCAGCTTGTTGACACCCCTCCACTTT.

This clone was counted once. The CDR3 DNA sequence: TGTGCCAGTAGTCCCAGGACCGTCGTATCAGCGTCCCAGCATTTT. Encoded protein: CASSPRTVVSASQHF. The V call is TRBV19, the J call TRBJ1-5; no definite D call. The CDR3 runs 15 residues. V lost 5 bases, J lost 11 bases, and 22 bases lay in between. Germline V gives CDR1 LNHDA, CDR2 SQIVND (reference sequence). Complete variable domain (other parts from reference TRBV19 and TRBJ1-5): DGGITQSPKYLFRKEGQNVTLSCEQNLNHDAMYWYRQDPGQGLRLIYYSQIVNDFQKGDIAEGYSVSREKKESFPLTVTSAQKNPTAFYLCASSPRTVVSASQHFGDGTRLSIL.

The chain couples TRBV2 to TRBJ2-7; unclear D gene. The V and J ends lost 1 base and 1 base respectively, with 5 bases between them. The germline V gene encodes CDR1 SNHLY and CDR2 FYNNEI. The CDR3 sequence is 13 residues long. The CDR3 coding sequence is TGTGCCAGCAGTGAAGGGCAGTCCTACGAGCAGTACTTC. Protein: CASSEGQSYEQYF.

The CDR3 nucleotides are TGTGCCTGGGGTACAGGGTTAAGCAATCAGCCCCAGCATTTT. It is translated as CAWGTGLSNQPQHF. This rearrangement joins TRBV30 to TRBJ1-5; D perhaps matches TRBD1 (6 bases). The CDR3 totals 14 residues. V shed 5 bases and J shed 1 base, with 12 bases lying between them. CDR1 and CDR2 (germline): GTSNPN, SVGIG (reference sequence). The variable domain in full, completed from reference TRBV30 and TRBJ1-5, reads SQTIHQWPATLVQPVGSPLSLECTVEGTSNPNLYWYRQAAGRGLQLLFYSVGIGQISSEVPQNLSASRPQDRQFILSSKKLLLSDSGFYLCAWGTGLSNQPQHFGDGTRLSIL.

This clone was seen a single time. The rearrangement uses TRBV6-2 or TRBV6-3 and TRBJ2-5; TRBD1 aligns across 8 bases. V trimming: 6 bases; J trimming: 2 bases; junction bases outside the gene matches: 5. CDR1 is MNHEY, CDR2 SVGEGT, per germline. This CDR3 spans 14 amino acids. Here the CDR3 DNA reads TGTGCCAGCAGCCGAGGACAGGGACAAGAGACCCAGTACTTC. Amino acids: CASSRGQGQETQYF.

This clone came up once. V is TRBV19 and J is TRBJ1-5; the match to TRBD1 covers 7 bases. The CDR3 has 15 amino acids. Germline values: CDR1 LNHDA, CDR2 SQIVND (reference sequence). Trimming took 6 bases from V and 0 from J; bases not matched to a gene: 5. The CDR3 loop reads CASRLDRVSNQPQHF. The CDR3 DNA follows: TGTGCCAGTAGATTAGACAGGGTTAGCAATCAGCCCCAGCATTTT.

J is TRBJ2-3 and V is TRBV7-3; D uncertain. Germline V gives CDR1 SGHTA, CDR2 FQGTGA. The CDR3 spans 13 residues. The V gene lost 2 bases and the J gene lost 5 bases, with 8 bases spanning the gap. CDR3 bases: TGTGCCAGCAGCTTATCAAGAAAAGATACGCAGTATTTT. This gives the protein CASSLSRKDTQYF.

The J gene is TRBJ2-1, the V gene TRBV6-2 or TRBV6-3; TRBD2 agrees at 7 bases. The J segment lost 0 bases and the V segment lost 2 bases, leaving 1 base of the junction unmatched. Germline assignment: CDR1 MNHEY and CDR2 SVGEGT. This CDR3 spans 15 amino acids. For the CDR3, the DNA is TGTGCCAGCAGTTACGGCGGGAGCTCCTACAATGAGCAGTTCTTC. It specifies CASSYGGSSYNEQFF.

The rearrangement uses TRBV7-2 and TRBJ1-2; D gene unclear. This CDR3 spans 15 amino acids. Germline lookup yields CDR1 SGHTA and CDR2 FQGNSA. Between the trimmed V and J ends, which lost 1 base and 4 bases, there was a span of 13 bases. The CDR3 DNA follows: TGTGCCAGCAGCTTAGGGAGGGCCACCATCTATGGCTACACCTTC. Its translation is CASSLGRATIYGYTF.

The chain joins TRBV19 to TRBJ1-1; possible D gene TRBD1, 5 bases. CDR1 is LNHDA, CDR2 SQIVND, per germline (reference sequence). CDR3 length equals 15 residues. Trimming took 3 bases from V and 3 from J, leaving 14 bases between them. The CDR3 spells CASSILPGSDTEAFF. As DNA, the CDR3 is TGTGCCAGTAGTATCCTTCCAGGGTCGGACACTGAAGCTTTCTTT.

CDR3 protein: CASSLMGEGNEQFF. In DNA form, the CDR3 reads TGTGCCAGCAGTTTAATGGGGGAGGGAAATGAGCAGTTCTTC. V is TRBV28 and J is TRBJ2-1, with 7 bases that match TRBD2. The CDR3 is 14 residues long. Germline-derived CDR1 and CDR2 are MDHEN and SYDVKM. V lost 2 bases and J lost 7; bases outside the gene matches: 5.

The J gene is TRBJ1-1, the V gene TRBV12-3 or TRBV12-4; TRBD1 might be the D (6 bases). Trimming removed 5 bases at V and 2 bases at J, with 9 bases between. The CDR3 sequence is 13 residues long. The DNA for the CDR3 is TGTGCCAGCAGTCCGACAGGAAACACTGAAGCTTTCTTT. Amino acid sequence: CASSPTGNTEAFF.

The chain links TRBV3-1 (or the pseudogene TRBV3-2) to TRBJ2-7, with 7 positions matching TRBD1. Trimming at V came to 4 bases and at J to 0 bases, leaving 3 bases not matched to a gene. Germline loops: CDR1 LGHDT, CDR2 YNNKEL (reference sequence). CDR3 length: 14 residues. Here the CDR3 DNA reads TGTGCCAGCAGCCTACAGGGGAGCTCCTACGAGCAGTACTTC. Encoded protein: CASSLQGSSYEQYF.

V is TRBV7-2 and J is TRBJ1-3; D gene unclear. Trimming left V 1 base short and J 0 bases short, with 10 bases between. In germline, CDR1 is SGHTA, CDR2 FQGNSA. CDR3 length: 16 amino acids. The CDR3 sequence: CASSLVSPTSGNTIYF. CDR3 nucleotides: TGTGCCAGCAGCTTAGTATCTCCAACCTCTGGAAACACCATATATTTT.

The rearrangement links TRBV11-2 to TRBJ2-2, with 7 bases lining up with TRBD2. Germline V lookup: CDR1 SGHAT, CDR2 FQNNGV. V dropped 7 bases and J dropped 6; count of bases not matched to a gene: 8. The CDR3 runs 14 residues. In DNA form, the CDR3 reads TGTGCCAGCAAAAGGGGCCTAGCGGCCGGGGAGCTGTTTTTT. Translated, it gives CASKRGLAAGELFF.

The V and J genes are TRBV11-3 and TRBJ2-2; D may be TRBD2 (5 bases). In germline, CDR1 is SGHNT, CDR2 YENEEA. The CDR3 is made up of 14 amino acids. V shed 5 bases and J shed 4 bases, with 11 bases lying between them. The CDR3 bases are TGTGCCAGCAGCCCCCGGACTGTCACCGGGGAGCTGTTTTTT. Translation gives CASSPRTVTGELFF.